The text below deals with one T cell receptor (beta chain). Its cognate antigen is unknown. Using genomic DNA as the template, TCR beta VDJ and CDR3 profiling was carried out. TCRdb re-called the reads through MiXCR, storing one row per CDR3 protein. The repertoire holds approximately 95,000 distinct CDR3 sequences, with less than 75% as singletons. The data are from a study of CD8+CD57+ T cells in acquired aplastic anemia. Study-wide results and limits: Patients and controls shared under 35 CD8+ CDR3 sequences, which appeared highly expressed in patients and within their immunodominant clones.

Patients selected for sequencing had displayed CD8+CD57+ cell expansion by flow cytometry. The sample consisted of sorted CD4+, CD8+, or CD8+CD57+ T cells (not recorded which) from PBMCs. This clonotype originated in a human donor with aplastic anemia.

The CDR3 loop is CASSPGAYGYTF. DNA of the CDR3: TGTGCCAGCAGCCCCGGAGCCTATGGCTACACCTTC. The chain employs TRBV9 and TRBJ1-2; no clear D gene. The germline V gene has CDR1 SGDLS and CDR2 YYNGEE. V lost 4 bases and J 4 bases, leaving 8 bases between the germline ends. The CDR3 spans 12 residues.